The rows below give T cell receptor beta chains drawn from one sample of a study of technical replicates of blood from a few donors. The method was immunoSEQ multiplex PCR; TCRdb's version includes in-frame clones alone and lacks a portion of them. The data hold tens of thousands of clones, with 91% observed a single time. The sample was PBMCs. These receptors all come from a human donor in good health. Some clones in this sample may be carry-over from other donors' samples. Each CDR3 is given with its conserved first and last residue. A D gene is named only where the DNA matches it firmly. Expanded clones get a size class; other rows say once, few or many, or leave the size out.

V	size	D	J	CDR3	DNA
TRBV4-3	NA	TRBD1	TRBJ1-5	CASSQGTGGYQPQHF	TGCGCCAGCAGCCAAGGGACAGGGGGTTATCAGCCCCAGCATTTT
TRBV7-9	NA	TRBD1	TRBJ2-2	CASSSDRVGWNTGELFF	TGTGCCAGCAGCTCCGACAGGGTAGGGTGGAACACCGGGGAGCTGTTTTTT
TRBV12-5	NA	TRBD1	TRBJ1-2	CASALVLGQEESNYGYTF	TGTGCTAGTGCCCTGGTACTGGGACAGGAAGAGTCTAACTATGGCTACACCTTC
TRBV9	NA	TRBD1	TRBJ1-5	CASSPTGEDQPQHF	TGTGCCAGCAGCCCTACAGGGGAGGATCAGCCCCAGCATTTT
TRBV2	NA	TRBD1	TRBJ2-7	CASSEQGTGTYEQYF	TGTGCCAGCAGTGAGCAGGGGACAGGAACCTACGAGCAGTACTTC
TRBV25-1	NA	TRBD1	TRBJ1-1	CASVGQGRTEAFF	TGTGCCAGCGTAGGACAGGGGCGCACTGAAGCTTTCTTT
TRBV27	NA	NA	TRBJ2-2	CASRAWETGELFF	TGTGCCAGCAGGGCGTGGGAGACCGGGGAGCTGTTTTTT
TRBV7-6	NA	NA	TRBJ1-6	CASSKVGGAGNSPLHF	TGTGCCAGCAGCAAAGTAGGAGGGGCAGGTAACTCACCCCTCCACTTT
TRBV11-3	NA	NA	TRBJ1-1	CASSFALNTEAFF	TGTGCCAGCAGCTTCGCGTTGAACACTGAAGCTTTCTTT
TRBV7-9	NA	NA	TRBJ2-3	CASSGLGGGPTDTQYF	TGTGCCAGCTCTGGCCTAGGGGGGGGCCCGACAGATACGCAGTATTTT
TRBV6-1	NA	TRBD2	TRBJ2-5	CASTWTSETQYF	TGTGCCAGCACTTGGACTAGCGAGACCCAGTACTTC
TRBV6-1	NA	TRBD2	TRBJ2-2	CASSETAGEGTGELFF	TGTGCCAGCAGTGAAACGGCGGGAGAGGGCACCGGGGAGCTGTTTTTT
TRBV13	once	NA	TRBJ2-7	CASSGGAGVREQYF	TGTGCCAGCAGCGGGGGGGCAGGGGTCCGGGAGCAGTACTTC
TRBV7-2	NA	TRBD2	TRBJ2-3	CASGGLAGVDTQYF	TGTGCCAGCGGAGGACTAGCGGGAGTGGATACGCAGTATTTT
TRBV27	NA	TRBD2	TRBJ2-7	CASSLGQGGSGTYEQYF	TGTGCCAGCAGTTTGGGACAAGGCGGTAGCGGGACCTACGAGCAGTACTTC